This TCR beta chain was sequenced for a study of monozygotic twins with inflammatory bowel disease. Each of the TCR libraries took around 3.5 ug of total RNA. Reprocessing the 5' RACE reads, TCRdb reports a single entry for every CDR3 protein and omits DNA. The sample data list some 99,000 distinct CDR3 sequences. For this clonotype: Its target is unknown.

Per the germline V gene, CDR1 is SQVTM and CDR2 is ANQGSEA. The CDR3 totals 13 residues. Study results and limitations: Against healthy co-twins, IBD patients had lower TCRbeta diversity (measured by inverse Simpson).

This chain joins TRBV29-1 and TRBJ2-5; TCRdb calls TRBD2, which cannot be checked without DNA. Material for sequencing was blood. The sequence came from a human donor with ulcerative colitis or Crohn's disease, or a healthy co-twin of an affected twin (not recorded which). The CDR3 protein is CSVDLGAFETQYF.